The 15 T cell receptor beta chains below all came from one sample that was sequenced in a study of blood T cell repertoires in COVID-19. The repertoire was sequenced with immunoSEQ multiplex PCR; TCRdb's copy has only in-frame clones and lacks some. The table lists around 80,000 clones, around 79% of them singletons. The sample was peripheral blood. The receptor source for this set is a man aged 80 or over with acute or convalescent COVID-19.

The rearrangement uses TRBV3-1 (or the pseudogene TRBV3-2) and TRBJ1-1; D unresolved. Looked up from germline, CDR1 is LGHDT and CDR2 is YNNKEL (reference sequence). Deletions cut 1 base from V and 5 bases from J, with 11 bases between. The CDR3 totals 14 residues. The CDR3 nucleotides read TGTGCCAGCAGCCAAGCCCTCGGGAAGACTGAAGCTTTCTTT. Translation gives CASSQALGKTEAFF.

This sequence joins TRBV6-4 and TRBJ1-2; 9 bases map to TRBD1. The junction had 6 bases not matched to a gene; V was cut back by 6 bases and J by 7 bases. The CDR3 has 13 residues. The V gene's germline CDR1 is MRHNA and CDR2 SNTAGT. The CDR3 DNA reads TGTGCCAGCAGATCGCCGGGACAGGGTGGCTACACCTTC. Protein product: CASRSPGQGGYTF.

Points on this clone: Other DNA sequences of this sample code for an identical CDR3. This chain uses TRBV6-5 with TRBJ1-1, with 7 bases identical to TRBD1. V dropped 0 bases and J dropped 0; count of bases not matched to a gene: 1. This CDR3 region has 15 residues. Per germline, CDR1 MNHEY and CDR2 SVGAGI. The CDR3 DNA is TGTGCCAGCAGTTACTCCGGGACAGTGAACACTGAAGCTTTCTTT. Translated: CASSYSGTVNTEAFF.

The rearrangement uses TRBV18 and TRBJ1-2; 9 bases line up with TRBD1. The CDR3 is made up of 13 amino acids. The V and J ends lost 5 bases and 8 bases, in that order; junction bases with no gene match: 6. Germline V gene sequence: CDR1 KGHSH, CDR2 LQKENI. The CDR3 DNA reads as TGTGCCAGCTCATCTACAGGGGGCGCAGGCTACACCTTC. It codes for CASSSTGGAGYTF.

The gene calls are TRBV28 and TRBJ2-6, with a weak D call TRBD2 (6 bases). Trimming shortened V by 5 bases and J by 4 bases, and 15 bases separated the two germline ends. Germline V lookup: CDR1 MDHEN, CDR2 SYDVKM. This CDR3 is built from 16 residues. CDR3 DNA sequence: TGTGCCAGCAGTCGCGGAAGGGAGGCCGGGGCCAACGTCCTGACTTTC. Protein product: CASSRGREAGANVLTF.

CDR3 sequence (DNA): TGTGCCAGTACCGCGGAGGCCGCCAGTTCACCCCTCCACTTT. This codes for CASTAEAASSPLHF. V gene TRBV19 combines with J gene TRBJ1-6; D remains unclear. The CDR3 is made up of 14 amino acids. The ends were cut back, 7 bases at V and 9 bases at J, with 16 bases in the middle. Germline V gene data show CDR1 as LNHDA and CDR2 as SQIVND (reference sequence). The full variable domain, in which reference TRBV19 and TRBJ1-6 provide the parts outside the CDR3, is DGGITQSPKYLFRKEGQNVTLSCEQNLNHDAMYWYRQDPGQGLRLIYYSQIVNDFQKGDIAEGYSVSREKKESFPLTVTSAQKNPTAFYLCASTAEAASSPLHFGNGTRLTVT.

CDR3 in amino acids: CASSLIGLGAVAKNIQYF. The CDR3, as DNA: TGTGCCAGCAGCTTAATCGGTTTAGGGGCGGTAGCCAAAAACATTCAGTACTTC. The V gene is TRBV7-2, the J gene TRBJ2-4; a possible D gene is TRBD1 (5 bases). The CDR3 has 18 amino acids. Germline loops: CDR1 SGHTA, CDR2 FQGNSA. V was trimmed by 2 bases and J by 0 bases, leaving 17 bases between them. Using reference TRBV7-2 and TRBJ2-4 for the parts outside the CDR3, the full variable domain is GAGVSQSPSNKVTEKGKDVELRCDPISGHTALYWYRQSLGQGLEFLIYFQGNSAPDKSGLPSDRFSAERTGGSVSTLTIQRTQQEDSAVYLCASSLIGLGAVAKNIQYFGAGTRLSVL.

The V gene is TRBV28, the J gene TRBJ1-6, with 7 bases matching TRBD1. J lost 9 bases, V lost 7 bases, and 9 bases had no gene match. The CDR3 totals 14 residues. Germline CDR1 and CDR2: MDHEN and SYDVKM. The CDR3 here is CASKTWTGGSPLHF. The CDR3 DNA reads TGTGCCAGCAAGACCTGGACAGGTGGTTCACCCCTCCACTTT.

Only a few counts were recorded for this clone. Other DNA sequences of this sample code for an identical CDR3. The chain couples TRBV9 to TRBJ1-3; D gene uncertain. The CDR3 contains 15 residues. The germline V gene encodes CDR1 SGDLS and CDR2 YYNGEE. Trimming shortened V by 0 bases and J by 0 bases, and 7 bases separated the two germline ends. The CDR3 region is CASSVGAGSGNTIYF. Here the CDR3 DNA reads TGTGCCAGCAGCGTAGGGGCGGGCTCTGGAAACACCATATATTTT.

The chain links TRBV12-5 to TRBJ1-1; no reliable D call. Germline V CDR1 and CDR2: LGHNT, FRNRAP. The CDR3 totals 13 residues. Trimming removed 7 bases at V and 0 bases at J, with 9 bases between. CDR3: CASARDMNTEAFF. CDR3 DNA sequence: TGTGCTAGTGCCAGAGACATGAACACTGAAGCTTTCTTT. Combining the CDR3 with reference TRBV12-5 and TRBJ1-1 gives the whole variable domain DARVTQTPRHKVTEMGQEVTMRCQPILGHNTVFWYRQTMMQGLELLAYFRNRAPLDDSGMPKDRFSAEMPDATLATLKIQPSEPRDSAVYFCASARDMNTEAFFGQGTRLTVV.

This sequence joins TRBV20-1 and TRBJ1-2; no clear D. The CDR3 length is 11 residues. Looked up from germline, CDR1 is DFQATT and CDR2 is SNEGSKA (reference sequence). Trimming stripped 3 bases from V and 10 bases from J, with 12 bases between. DNA for the CDR3: TGCAGTGCTAGTCCCGCGAGGGACTACACCTTC. Translated, it gives CSASPARDYTF.

This chain connects TRBV29-1 to TRBJ2-3; D possibly corresponds to TRBD1 (6 bases). Trimming took 4 bases from V and 1 from J, leaving 12 bases between them. Per germline, CDR1 SQVTM and CDR2 ANQGSEA. The CDR3 covers 14 residues. The CDR3 spells CSVVSAGGTDTQYF. CDR3 nucleotide sequence: TGCAGCGTTGTGTCGGCAGGGGGCACAGATACGCAGTATTTT.

The chain combines TRBV29-1 with TRBJ1-2; the match to TRBD1 covers 10 bases. This CDR3 is built from 14 residues. The V segment lost 3 bases and the J segment 5 bases; nucleotides outside the gene matches: 6. CDR1 is SQVTM and CDR2 is ANQGSEA in the germline V gene. The CDR3 region has the DNA TGCAGCGTTGACCCCGGGACAGGGGTTTATGGCTACACCTTC. Translating it yields CSVDPGTGVYGYTF.

The V call is TRBV15, the J call TRBJ2-7, with D possibly being TRBD2 (6 bases). The CDR3 is 15 residues long. Trimming shortened V by 0 bases and J by 5 bases, and 14 bases separated the two germline ends. The germline V gene has CDR1 LNHNV and CDR2 YYDKDF (reference sequence). The CDR3 loop is CATSRDRRVVDEQYF. DNA of the CDR3: TGTGCCACCAGCAGAGATAGGAGGGTGGTCGACGAGCAGTACTTC.

J is TRBJ1-5 and V is TRBV19; 8 bases line up with TRBD1. This CDR3 has 17 amino acids. V trimming: 3 bases; J trimming: 1 base; junction bases outside the gene matches: 8. CDR1 is LNHDA and CDR2 is SQIVND in the germline V gene (reference sequence). CDR3 in amino acids: CASSIVGQGLSNQPQHF. The CDR3 nucleotides are TGTGCCAGTAGTATTGTCGGACAGGGATTAAGCAATCAGCCCCAGCATTTT. Full variable domain (missing parts from reference TRBV19 and TRBJ1-5): DGGITQSPKYLFRKEGQNVTLSCEQNLNHDAMYWYRQDPGQGLRLIYYSQIVNDFQKGDIAEGYSVSREKKESFPLTVTSAQKNPTAFYLCASSIVGQGLSNQPQHFGDGTRLSIL.